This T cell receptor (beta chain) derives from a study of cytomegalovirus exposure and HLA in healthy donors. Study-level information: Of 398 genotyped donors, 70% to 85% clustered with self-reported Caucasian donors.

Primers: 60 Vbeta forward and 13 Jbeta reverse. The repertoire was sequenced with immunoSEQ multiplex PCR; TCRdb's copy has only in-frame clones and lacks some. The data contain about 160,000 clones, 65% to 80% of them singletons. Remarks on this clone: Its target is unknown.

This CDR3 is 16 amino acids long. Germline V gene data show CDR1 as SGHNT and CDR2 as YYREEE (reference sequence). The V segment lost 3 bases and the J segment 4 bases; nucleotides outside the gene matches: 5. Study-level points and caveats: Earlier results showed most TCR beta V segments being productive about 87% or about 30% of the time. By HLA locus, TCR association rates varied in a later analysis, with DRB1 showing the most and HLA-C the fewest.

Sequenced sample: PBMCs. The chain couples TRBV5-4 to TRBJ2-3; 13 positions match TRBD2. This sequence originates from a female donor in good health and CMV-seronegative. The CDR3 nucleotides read TGTGCCAGCAGCTCCCGACTAGCGGGGGGAGCAGATACGCAGTATTTT. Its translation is CASSSRLAGGADTQYF.